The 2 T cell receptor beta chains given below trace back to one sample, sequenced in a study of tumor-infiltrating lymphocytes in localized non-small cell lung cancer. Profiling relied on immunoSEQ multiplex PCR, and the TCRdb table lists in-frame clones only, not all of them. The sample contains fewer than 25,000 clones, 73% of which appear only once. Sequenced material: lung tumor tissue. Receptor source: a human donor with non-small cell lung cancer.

The CDR3 protein is CASSHRPSAYEQYF. The CDR3 DNA reads as TGCGCCAGCAGCCACCGGCCCAGCGCCTACGAGCAGTACTTC. J is TRBJ2-7 and V is TRBV4-3, with D hard to call. Germline CDR1 reads LGHNA; CDR2 reads YSLEER. V lost 3 bases and J lost 2, with 11 bases in between. The CDR3 spans 14 residues.

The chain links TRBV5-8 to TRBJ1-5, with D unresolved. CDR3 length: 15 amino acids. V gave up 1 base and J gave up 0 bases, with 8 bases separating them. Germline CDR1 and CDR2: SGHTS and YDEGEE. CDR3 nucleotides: TGTGCCAGCAGCTTGACGGGTTATAGCAATCAGCCCCAGCATTTT. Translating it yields CASSLTGYSNQPQHF. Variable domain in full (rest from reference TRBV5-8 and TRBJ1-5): EAGVTQSPTHLIKTRGQQATLRCSPISGHTSVYWYQQALGLGLQFLLWYDEGEERNRGNFPPRFSGRQFPNYSSELNVNALELEDSALYLCASSLTGYSNQPQHFGDGTRLSIL.